This TCR beta chain was captured by sequencing in a study of Tregs in tolerant kidney transplant recipients. V lost 4 bases, J lost 8 bases, and 14 bases lay in between. CDR1 and CDR2 from the germline V gene are SEHNR and FQNEAQ (reference sequence). This CDR3 is built from 14 residues. Thawed PBMCs were FACS-sorted into unstimulated CD4+CD25+CD127- regulatory T cells, CD4+CD25- non-regulatory cells, CD4 and CD8 cells. The sample holds one count of this clone. Its antigen is not known. Whole-study results and caveats: This study did not directly address biological reproducibility.

This table comes from immunoSEQ multiplex PCR, and its TCRdb copy is limited to in-frame clones, with some not included. This table holds 100,000 to 130,000 clones, 90% found once. Sequencing was performed on CD4+ T cells from blood, taken before the transplant. This sequence joins TRBV7-9 and TRBJ1-4, with D maybe TRBD1 (6 bases). This sequence originates from a human donor who received a combined kidney and bone marrow transplant. The CDR3 loop reads CASSSPGAGEKLFF. The CDR3 DNA follows: TGTGCCAGCAGCTCCCCAGGGGCTGGGGAAAAACTGTTTTTT.